A selection of T cell receptor beta chains follows, all from one sample in a study of blood T cells in healthy people across ages. TCRdb called the 5' RACE reads again in MiXCR, with one record for every CDR3 protein. The sample consists of hundreds of thousands of distinct CDR3 sequences, 32% of them appearing once. What was sequenced was blood. Receptors were obtained from a woman older than 75 in good health. Both conserved end residues are part of each CDR3. A D gene is named only where the DNA matches it firmly. Clone sizes are given selectively: once, few, many, or a class where the clone is expanded.

j_gene	abundance	v_gene	d_gene	CDR3aa	CDR3nt
TRBJ2-5	many	TRBV12-3/TRBV12-4	NA	CASSSSGRAHGTQYF	TGTGCCAGCAGTTCCTCGGGCAGGGCCCATGGGACCCAGTACTTC
TRBJ1-4	many	TRBV12-3/TRBV12-4	NA	CASSLGLGGAGEKLFF	TGTGCCAGCAGTTTAGGTCTCGGGGGCGCGGGTGAAAAACTGTTTTTT
TRBJ1-5	NA	TRBV3-1	NA	CASSRANQPQHF	TGTGCCAGCAGCCGAGCCAATCAGCCCCAGCATTTT
TRBJ2-7	many	TRBV6-2/TRBV6-3	NA	CASSYLSSYEQYF	TGTGCCAGCAGTTATCTCAGCTCCTACGAGCAGTACTTC
TRBJ2-3	many	TRBV3-1	TRBD2	CASSQGNSGGSTQYF	TGTGCCAGCAGCCAAGGGAATAGCGGGGGGTCTACACAGTATTTT
TRBJ1-4	few	TRBV25-1	NA	CASSEYGMLVEKLFF	TGTGCCAGCAGTGAATATGGGATGCTGGTCGAAAAACTGTTTTTT
TRBJ1-5	NA	TRBV6-5	TRBD1	CASKTGQGVYQPQHF	TGTGCCAGCAAAACGGGACAGGGAGTTTATCAGCCCCAGCATTTT
TRBJ2-1	few	TRBV28	TRBD2	CASRKQAGLTQFF	TGTGCCAGCAGGAAACAAGCGGGGCTGACGCAGTTCTTC
TRBJ1-2	few	TRBV30	TRBD1	CAWRGRTGRSYGYTF	TGTGCCTGGAGGGGCAGGACAGGCCGGAGCTATGGCTACACCTTC
TRBJ2-1	many	TRBV7-2	NA	CASSPVREQFF	TGTGCCAGCAGCCCGGTCCGGGAGCAGTTCTTC
TRBJ2-1	NA	TRBV3-1	NA	CASSPGSYNERFF	TGTGCCAGCAGCCCTGGGTCTTACAATGAGCGGTTCTTC
TRBJ2-3	many	TRBV13	TRBD2	CASSLAGLNTQYF	TGTGCCAGCAGCCTAGCGGGGTTGAATACGCAGTATTTT
TRBJ1-2	NA	TRBV7-9	TRBD1	CASSLGQNRFYGYTF	TGTGCCAGCAGCTTGGGACAGAACCGGTTTTATGGCTACACCTTC
TRBJ1-2	many	TRBV2	TRBD1	CASSAPDRLYYGYTF	TGTGCCAGCAGTGCTCCGGACAGGCTATACTATGGCTACACCTTC
TRBJ1-6	few	TRBV3-1	TRBD1	CASSHSTGYYNSPLHF	TGTGCCAGCAGCCACTCGACAGGGTACTATAATTCACCCCTCCACTTT
TRBJ2-7	NA	TRBV12-3/TRBV12-4	TRBD1	CASSSRDRDGYEQYF	TGTGCCAGCAGTTCCCGGGACAGGGATGGGTACGAGCAGTACTTC
TRBJ2-1	NA	TRBV11-2	TRBD2	CASSLAPSGFDEQFF	TGTGCCAGCAGCTTAGCCCCTAGCGGATTTGATGAGCAGTTCTTC
TRBJ2-1	many	TRBV9	TRBD1	CASSVEGQVINEQFF	TGTGCCAGCAGCGTAGAGGGACAGGTCATTAATGAGCAGTTCTTC
TRBJ2-7	NA	TRBV4-2	TRBD1	CASSQGPGTDYEQYF	TGTGCCAGCAGCCAAGGCCCGGGGACAGACTACGAGCAGTACTTC
TRBJ2-3	many	TRBV5-1	TRBD2	CASSKFIAGASTDTQYF	TGCGCCAGCAGTAAGTTTATAGCGGGGGCCTCCACAGATACGCAGTATTTT
TRBJ2-1	many	TRBV11-3	NA	CASSSTNEQFF	TGTGCCAGCAGCAGTACCAATGAGCAGTTCTTC
TRBJ1-1	NA	TRBV10-3	NA	CAMRTDNTEAFF	TGTGCCATGCGGACAGATAACACTGAAGCTTTCTTT
TRBJ1-2	NA	TRBV12-3/TRBV12-4	NA	CASSIGTTNYGYTF	TGTGCCAGCAGTATTGGGACAACTAACTATGGCTACACCTTC
TRBJ1-2	many	TRBV12-3/TRBV12-4	NA	CASSLSMEAPYGYTF	TGTGCCAGCAGTTTAAGTATGGAGGCCCCATATGGCTACACCTTC
TRBJ2-3	many	TRBV9	NA	CASSVGNLDGDTQYF	TGTGCCAGCAGCGTGGGGAACCTGGACGGAGATACGCAGTATTTT
TRBJ2-5	NA	TRBV19	NA	CASSVGTQETQYF	TGTGCCAGTAGTGTGGGTACTCAGGAGACCCAGTACTTC
TRBJ1-5	NA	TRBV2	TRBD1	CASSGDRQSNQPQHF	TGTGCCAGCAGTGGGGACAGACAAAGCAATCAGCCCCAGCATTTT
TRBJ2-5	NA	TRBV7-2	TRBD2	CASSLVAGGYETQYF	TGTGCCAGCAGCTTAGTTGCGGGGGGCTACGAGACCCAGTACTTC
TRBJ2-7	NA	TRBV5-1	NA	CASGLDSGNDEQYF	TGCGCCAGCGGCTTGGATTCGGGGAACGACGAACAGTACTTC
TRBJ2-3	many	TRBV5-1	NA	CASSLELGGTHTDTQYF	TGCGCCAGCAGCTTGGAGCTGGGAGGGACACACACAGATACGCAGTATTTT
TRBJ2-7	NA	TRBV6-2/TRBV6-3	TRBD2	CASRRLAGLYEQYF	TGTGCCAGCAGGAGACTAGCGGGACTCTACGAGCAGTACTTC
TRBJ2-1	NA	TRBV12-3/TRBV12-4	TRBD2	CASTAGGPDNEQFF	TGTGCCAGCACCGCGGGGGGGCCCGACAATGAGCAGTTCTTC
TRBJ1-1	few	TRBV5-1	TRBD1	CASRLDRDLEAFF	TGCGCCAGCAGGTTGGACAGGGACCTCGAAGCTTTCTTT
TRBJ1-1	few	TRBV5-4	NA	CASRTPTGNTEAFF	TGTGCCAGCAGAACCCCAACAGGGAACACTGAAGCTTTCTTT
TRBJ2-7	many	TRBV7-8	TRBD2	CASRAWEGLRYEQYF	TGTGCCAGCAGGGCATGGGAGGGGCTTCGATACGAGCAGTACTTC
TRBJ1-2	many	TRBV7-2	NA	CASSLAMRSNYGYTF	TGTGCCAGCAGCTTAGCGATGCGCTCTAACTATGGCTACACCTTC
TRBJ1-1	few	TRBV20-1	TRBD1	CSAKPGGAGNTEAFF	TGCAGTGCAAAACCAGGGGGCGCGGGGAACACTGAAGCTTTCTTT
TRBJ2-1	many	TRBV7-7	NA	CASSRGRGSYNEQFF	TGTGCCAGCAGCCGGGGGCGGGGGAGCTACAATGAGCAGTTCTTC
TRBJ2-1	many	TRBV20-1	TRBD2	CSARGLAGVLQFF	TGCAGTGCTAGAGGACTAGCGGGAGTGTTACAGTTCTTC
TRBJ2-6	once	TRBV12-3/TRBV12-4	NA	CASTAGANVLTF	TGTGCCAGCACCGCCGGCGCCAACGTCCTGACTTTC
TRBJ2-1	many	TRBV18	TRBD2	CASSPTLAGGYNEQFF	TGTGCCAGCTCACCCACGTTAGCGGGGGGTTACAATGAGCAGTTCTTC
TRBJ2-1	NA	TRBV6-1	NA	CASSVSLKLSDEQFF	TGTGCCAGCAGTGTTTCCCTTAAGCTTAGCGATGAGCAGTTCTTC
TRBJ1-5	many	TRBV27	NA	CASQPTQQGVGNQPQHF	TGTGCCAGCCAACCGACCCAACAGGGCGTCGGCAATCAGCCCCAGCATTTT
TRBJ1-1	NA	TRBV12-3/TRBV12-4	NA	CASSQQGQFTEAFF	TGTGCCAGCAGTCAACAAGGACAGTTCACTGAAGCTTTCTTT
TRBJ1-2	many	TRBV5-1	TRBD1	CASRRDSEGYGYTF	TGCGCCAGCAGACGGGACAGTGAGGGCTATGGCTACACCTTC
TRBJ2-7	once	TRBV7-2	NA	CASSLAQTSSSYEQYF	TGTGCCAGCAGCTTAGCGCAGACCTCTAGCTCCTACGAGCAGTACTTC
TRBJ2-6	many	TRBV7-2	NA	CASSRTGTLPSGANVLTF	TGTGCCAGCAGCCGGACCGGGACCCTTCCATCTGGGGCCAACGTCCTGACTTTC
TRBJ2-1	many	TRBV5-6	NA	CASSGNKIPSSYNEQFF	TGTGCCAGCAGCGGCAACAAGATCCCGAGCTCCTACAATGAGCAGTTCTTC
TRBJ2-3	few	TRBV28	NA	CASSGSTMSGDTQYF	TGTGCCAGCAGTGGGTCGACTATGAGTGGGGATACGCAGTATTTT
TRBJ1-2	once	TRBV21-1	NA	CASSYNLPTWDGYTF	TGTGCCAGCAGCTACAATCTACCGACCTGGGATGGCTACACCTTC
TRBJ2-5	few	TRBV30	TRBD2	CAWKGGGETQYF	TGTGCCTGGAAGGGCGGGGGGGAGACCCAGTACTTC
TRBJ2-7	many	TRBV29-1	NA	CSVRAHDAYEQYF	TGCAGCGTTAGGGCCCATGACGCCTACGAGCAGTACTTC
TRBJ1-3	few	TRBV4-2	NA	CASSLETRQAGSGNTIYF	TGTGCCAGCAGCCTCGAAACCCGACAGGCCGGCTCTGGAAACACCATATATTTT
TRBJ1-5	many	TRBV12-3/TRBV12-4	NA	CASSGQGYNQPQHF	TGTGCCAGCAGCGGCCAGGGGTACAATCAGCCCCAGCATTTT
TRBJ2-3	many	TRBV10-3	NA	CAISESNLQYF	TGTGCCATCAGTGAGTCGAACTTGCAGTATTTT
TRBJ2-5	many	TRBV20-1	TRBD1	CSARWGQGFSGETQYF	TGCAGTGCTAGATGGGGACAGGGTTTTTCCGGAGAGACCCAGTACTTC
TRBJ2-1	once	TRBV6-6	NA	CASSWGTTNNEQFF	TGTGCCAGCAGTTGGGGGACGACGAACAATGAGCAGTTCTTC
TRBJ1-1	many	TRBV5-1	NA	CASSEGGTEAFF	TGCGCCAGCAGCGAGGGAGGAACTGAAGCTTTCTTT